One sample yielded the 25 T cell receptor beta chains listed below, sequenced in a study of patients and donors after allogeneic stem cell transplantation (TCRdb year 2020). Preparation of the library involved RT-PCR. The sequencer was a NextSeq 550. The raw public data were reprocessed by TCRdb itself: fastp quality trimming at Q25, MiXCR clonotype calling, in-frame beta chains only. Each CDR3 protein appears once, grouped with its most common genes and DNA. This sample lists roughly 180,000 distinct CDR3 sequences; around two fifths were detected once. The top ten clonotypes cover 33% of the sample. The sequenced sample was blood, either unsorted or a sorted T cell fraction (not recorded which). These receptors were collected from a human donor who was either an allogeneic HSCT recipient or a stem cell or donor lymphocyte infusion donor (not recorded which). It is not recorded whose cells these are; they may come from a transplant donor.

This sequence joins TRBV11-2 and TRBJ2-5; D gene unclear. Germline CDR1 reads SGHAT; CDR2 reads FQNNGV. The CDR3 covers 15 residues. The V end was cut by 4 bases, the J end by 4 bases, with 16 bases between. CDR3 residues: CASSSPLSTGETQYF. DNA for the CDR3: TGTGCCAGCAGCTCGCCTCTCAGCACGGGAGAGACCCAGTACTTC.

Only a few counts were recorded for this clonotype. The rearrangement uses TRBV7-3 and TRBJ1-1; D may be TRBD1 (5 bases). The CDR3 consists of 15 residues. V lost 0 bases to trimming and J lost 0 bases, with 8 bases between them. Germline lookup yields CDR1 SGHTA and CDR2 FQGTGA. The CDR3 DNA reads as TGTGCCAGCAGCTTAACCGGGGGGATGAACACTGAAGCTTTCTTT. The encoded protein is CASSLTGGMNTEAFF.

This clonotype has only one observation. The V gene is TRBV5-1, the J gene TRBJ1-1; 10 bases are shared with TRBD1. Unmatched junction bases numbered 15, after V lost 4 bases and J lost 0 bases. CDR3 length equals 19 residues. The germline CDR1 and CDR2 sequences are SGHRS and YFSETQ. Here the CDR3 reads CASSPTGTGERWMNTEAFF. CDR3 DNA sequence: TGCGCCAGCAGCCCGACCGGGACAGGGGAAAGGTGGATGAACACTGAAGCTTTCTTT.

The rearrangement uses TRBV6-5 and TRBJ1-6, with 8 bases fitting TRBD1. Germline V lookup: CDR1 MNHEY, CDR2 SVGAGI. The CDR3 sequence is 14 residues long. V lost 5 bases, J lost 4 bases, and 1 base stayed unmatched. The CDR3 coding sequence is TGTGCCAGCAGTGGGACAGGATATAATTCACCCCTCCACTTT. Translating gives CASSGTGYNSPLHF.

The CDR3 nucleotides are TGTGCCAGCAGTTCGCACACCGGGACAGGGCTTAACGAGCAGTACTTC. As protein: CASSSHTGTGLNEQYF. The gene calls are TRBV28 and TRBJ2-7, with TRBD1 matching 9 bases. The CDR3 is 16 residues long. J lost 5 bases, V lost 4 bases, and 12 bases had no gene match. CDR1 and CDR2 (germline): MDHEN, SYDVKM. The full variable domain, completed using reference TRBV28 and TRBJ2-7, is DVKVTQSSRYLVKRTGEKVFLECVQDMDHENMFWYRQDPGLGLRLIYFSYDVKMKEKGDIPEGYSVSREKKERFSLILESASTNQTSMYLCASSSHTGTGLNEQYFGPGTRLTVT.

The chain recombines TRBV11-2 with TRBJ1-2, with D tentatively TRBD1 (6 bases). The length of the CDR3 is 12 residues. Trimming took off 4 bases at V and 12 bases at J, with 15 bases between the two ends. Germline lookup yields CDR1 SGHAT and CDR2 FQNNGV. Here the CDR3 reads CASSSLPGGHTF. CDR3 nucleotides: TGTGCCAGCAGCTCCCTCCCGGGGGGCCACACCTTC.

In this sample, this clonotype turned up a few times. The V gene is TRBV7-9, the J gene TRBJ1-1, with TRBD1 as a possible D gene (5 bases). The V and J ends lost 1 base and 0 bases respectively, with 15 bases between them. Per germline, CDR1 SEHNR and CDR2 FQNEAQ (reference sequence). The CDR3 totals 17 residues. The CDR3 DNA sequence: TGTGCCAGCAGCTTAGTTTCAGGGTCGGGGGTGAACACTGAAGCTTTCTTT. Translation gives CASSLVSGSGVNTEAFF.

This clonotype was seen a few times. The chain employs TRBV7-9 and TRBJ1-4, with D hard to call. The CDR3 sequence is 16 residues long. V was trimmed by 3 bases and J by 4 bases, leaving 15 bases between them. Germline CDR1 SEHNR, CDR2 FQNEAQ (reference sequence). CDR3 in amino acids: CASSFSTRADNEKLFF. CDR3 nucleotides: TGTGCCAGCAGCTTTTCGACTCGGGCAGATAATGAAAAACTGTTTTTT. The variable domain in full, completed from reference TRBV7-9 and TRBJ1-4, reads DTGVSQNPRHKITKRGQNVTFRCDPISEHNRLYWYRQTLGQGPEFLTYFQNEAQLEKSRLLSDRFSAERPKGSFSTLEIQRTEQGDSAMYLCASSFSTRADNEKLFFGSGTQLSVL.

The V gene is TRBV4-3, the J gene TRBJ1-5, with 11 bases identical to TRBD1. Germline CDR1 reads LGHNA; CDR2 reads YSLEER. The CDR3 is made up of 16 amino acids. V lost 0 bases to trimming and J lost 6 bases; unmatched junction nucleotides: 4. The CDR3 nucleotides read TGCGCCAGCAGCCAAGATCGGGGGACAGGGGGTCAGCCCCAGCATTTT. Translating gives CASSQDRGTGGQPQHF.

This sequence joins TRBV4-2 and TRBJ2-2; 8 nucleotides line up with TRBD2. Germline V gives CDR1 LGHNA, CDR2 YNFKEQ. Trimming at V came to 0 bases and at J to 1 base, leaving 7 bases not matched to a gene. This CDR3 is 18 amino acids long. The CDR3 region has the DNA TGTGCCAGCAGCCAAGAGGTAGCGGGAACATTGAACACCGGGGAGCTGTTTTTT. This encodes CASSQEVAGTLNTGELFF.

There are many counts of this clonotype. In DNA, the CDR3 is TGTGCCAGCAGTTTCACGGGGCCTGAAGCTTTCTTT. It is translated as CASSFTGPEAFF. The chain uses TRBV12-3 or TRBV12-4 and TRBJ1-1; D may be TRBD1 (5 bases). The ends were cut back, 3 bases at V and 6 bases at J, with 8 bases in the middle. The CDR3 consists of 12 residues.

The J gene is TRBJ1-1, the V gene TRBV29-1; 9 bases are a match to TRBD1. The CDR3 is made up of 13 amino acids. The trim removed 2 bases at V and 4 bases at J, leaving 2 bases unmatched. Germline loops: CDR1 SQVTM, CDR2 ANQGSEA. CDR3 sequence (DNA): TGCAGCGTTGAACGACAGGGGGTCACTGAAGCTTTCTTT. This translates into CSVERQGVTEAFF.

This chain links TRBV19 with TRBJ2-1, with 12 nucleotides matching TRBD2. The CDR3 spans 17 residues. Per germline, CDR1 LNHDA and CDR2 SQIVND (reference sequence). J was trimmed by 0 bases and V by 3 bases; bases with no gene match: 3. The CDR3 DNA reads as TGTGCCAGTAGTATGGGACTAGCGGGTAGCTCCTACAATGAGCAGTTCTTC. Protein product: CASSMGLAGSSYNEQFF.

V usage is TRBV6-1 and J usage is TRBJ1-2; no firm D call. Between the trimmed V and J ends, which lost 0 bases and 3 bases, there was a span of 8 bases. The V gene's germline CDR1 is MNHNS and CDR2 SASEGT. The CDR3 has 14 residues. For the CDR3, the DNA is TGTGCCAGCAGTGAAGCGAACAGCCACTATGGCTACACCTTC. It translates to CASSEANSHYGYTF.

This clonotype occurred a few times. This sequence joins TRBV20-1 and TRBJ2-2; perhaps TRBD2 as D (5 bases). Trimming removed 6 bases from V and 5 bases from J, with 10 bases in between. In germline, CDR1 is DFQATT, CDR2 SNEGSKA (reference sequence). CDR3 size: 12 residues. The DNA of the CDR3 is TGCAGTGCAGCAAGGAGGACCGGGGAGCTGTTTTTT. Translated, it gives CSAARRTGELFF.

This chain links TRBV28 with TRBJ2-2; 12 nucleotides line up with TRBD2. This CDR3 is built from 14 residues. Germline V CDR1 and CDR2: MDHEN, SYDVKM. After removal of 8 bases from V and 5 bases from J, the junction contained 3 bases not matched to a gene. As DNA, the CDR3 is TGTGCCAGCGTGACTAGCGGGAGAACCGGGGAGCTGTTTTTT. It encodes CASVTSGRTGELFF.

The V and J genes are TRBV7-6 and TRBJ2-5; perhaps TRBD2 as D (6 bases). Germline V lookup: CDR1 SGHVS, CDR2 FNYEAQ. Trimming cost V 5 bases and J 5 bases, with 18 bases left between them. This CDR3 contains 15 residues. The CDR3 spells CASSIPSVAGETQYF. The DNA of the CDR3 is TGTGCCAGCAGCATTCCTAGTGTTGCGGGGGAGACCCAGTACTTC.

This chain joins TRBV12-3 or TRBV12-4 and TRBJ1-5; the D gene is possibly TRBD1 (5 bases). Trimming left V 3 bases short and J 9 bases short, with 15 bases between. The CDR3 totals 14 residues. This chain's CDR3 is CASSLVAGEWPQHF. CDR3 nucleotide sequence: TGTGCCAGCAGTTTGGTGGCGGGGGAATGGCCCCAGCATTTT.

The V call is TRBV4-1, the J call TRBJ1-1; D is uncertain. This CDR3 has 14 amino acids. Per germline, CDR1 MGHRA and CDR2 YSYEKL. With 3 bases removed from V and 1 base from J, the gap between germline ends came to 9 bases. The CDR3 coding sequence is TGCGCCAGCAGCCAGGTACGGGCGAACACTGAAGCTTTCTTT. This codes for CASSQVRANTEAFF.

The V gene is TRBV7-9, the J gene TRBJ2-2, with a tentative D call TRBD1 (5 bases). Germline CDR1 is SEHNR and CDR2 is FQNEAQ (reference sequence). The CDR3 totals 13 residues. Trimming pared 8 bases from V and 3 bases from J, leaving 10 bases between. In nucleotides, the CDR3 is TGTGCCAGCCTAATGACAGACACCGGGGAGCTGTTTTTT. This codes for CASLMTDTGELFF.

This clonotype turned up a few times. CDR3 residues: CASSPGQIYEQYF. The CDR3 DNA is TGTGCCAGCTCACCGGGACAGATCTACGAGCAGTACTTC. The chain has TRBV18 and TRBJ2-7, with 7 bases identical to TRBD1. The germline CDR1 and CDR2 sequences are KGHSH and LQKENI. This CDR3 has 13 amino acids. V shed 3 bases, J shed 3 bases, and the junction held 2 bases outside the gene matches.

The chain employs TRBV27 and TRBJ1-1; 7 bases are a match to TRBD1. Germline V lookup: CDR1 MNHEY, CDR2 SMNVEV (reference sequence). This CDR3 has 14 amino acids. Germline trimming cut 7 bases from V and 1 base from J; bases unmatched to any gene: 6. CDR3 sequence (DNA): TGTGCCAGCAAAAGGACAGGAGCGAACACTGAAGCTTTCTTT. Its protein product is CASKRTGANTEAFF.

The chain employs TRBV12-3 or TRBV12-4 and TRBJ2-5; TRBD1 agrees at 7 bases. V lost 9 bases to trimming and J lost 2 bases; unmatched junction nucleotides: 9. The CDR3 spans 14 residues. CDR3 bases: TGTGCCAGTCCTCAAACAGGGGTTCAAGAGACCCAGTACTTC. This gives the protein CASPQTGVQETQYF.

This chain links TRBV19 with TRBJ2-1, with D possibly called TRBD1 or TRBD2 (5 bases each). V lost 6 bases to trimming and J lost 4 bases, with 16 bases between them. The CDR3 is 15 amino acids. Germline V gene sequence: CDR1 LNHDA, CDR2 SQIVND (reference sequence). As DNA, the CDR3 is TGTGCCAGTAGCGGGGCCGGCGTCGGGTACAATGAGCAGTTCTTC. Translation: CASSGAGVGYNEQFF.

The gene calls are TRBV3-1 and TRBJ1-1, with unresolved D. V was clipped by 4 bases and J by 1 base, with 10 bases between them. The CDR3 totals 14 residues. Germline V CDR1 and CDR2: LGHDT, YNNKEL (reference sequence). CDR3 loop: CASSPPVGNTEAFF. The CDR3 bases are TGTGCCAGCAGCCCCCCGGTGGGGAACACTGAAGCTTTCTTT. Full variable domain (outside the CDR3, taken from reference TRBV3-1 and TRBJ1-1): DTAVSQTPKYLVTQMGNDKSIKCEQNLGHDTMYWYKQDSKKFLKIMFSYNNKELIINETVPNRFSPKSPDKAHLNLHINSLELGDSAVYFCASSPPVGNTEAFFGQGTRLTVV.